The following is a TCR beta chain sequence with its context. The record originates from a study of shared T cell receptors in the human thymus. With 0 bases clipped from V and 0 bases from J, the junction kept 17 bases outside the gene matches. The germline V gene encodes CDR1 LNHNV and CDR2 YYDKDF (reference sequence). The CDR3 is 21 residues long. Libraries were prepared by immunoSEQ multiplex PCR; TCRdb keeps only in-frame clonotypes and omits some of them. Among about 710,000 clones listed, roughly 86% were seen once. Separately, the same data were catalogued under a study of human thymus T cells. According to that study: All donors were healthy Finnish infants who were undergoing corrective surgery to treat congenital heart defects. Resections removed during corrective heart surgery provided the thymus tissue used. In unrelated individuals, thymic repertoires overlapped highly, according to related research.

This chain uses TRBV15 with TRBJ1-5; 7 nucleotides line up with TRBD1. The sample comprised thymocytes. This clonotype originated in a boy in the first two years of life with a congenital heart defect. The CDR3 DNA follows: TGTGCCACCAGCAGAGATCGGGCACCTCAACAGGGGCTCTATAGCAATCAGCCCCAGCATTTT. It codes for CATSRDRAPQQGLYSNQPQHF.